Sequencing of this T cell receptor (beta chain) was carried out in a study of identical twins. Points from the study as a whole: Within monozygotic twins, out-of-frame TCR alpha sharing was underestimated by the models. Some out-of-frame alpha sequences were shared by twins, and these showed excess low generation probability. A partial confounding effect on zero-insertion analyses could come from invariant MAIT and iNKT cells.

V was cut by 3 bases and J by 1 base, with 11 bases left in between. This CDR3 has 14 amino acids. Germline CDR1 is SGHDT and CDR2 is YYEEEE. This clonotype was seen repeatedly, ten times or more. Its cognate antigen is unknown. Unique molecular identifiers were in the cDNA, with template-switch universal primer binding. TCRdb fed the 5' RACE reads into MiXCR, producing one record per CDR3 protein. The table has hundreds of thousands of distinct CDR3 sequences, 8.5% to 9.5% seen once; the top ten hold around 0.98%. These data also featured in a second study, about yellow fever vaccine responses in identical twins.

Source material: PBMCs. This sequence originates from a woman between 18 and 29 years old in good health. This rearrangement joins TRBV5-6 to TRBJ2-7; D is perhaps TRBD1 (6 bases). In DNA, the CDR3 is TGTGCCAGCAGCTGGACGGACAGTTCCTACGAGCAGTACTTC. Encoded protein: CASSWTDSSYEQYF.